A selection of T cell receptor beta chains follows, all from one sample in a study of Ad26.COV2.S vaccination and SARS-CoV-2 variants. The method was immunoSEQ multiplex PCR; TCRdb's version includes in-frame clones alone and lacks a portion of them. The sample shows about 100,000 clones, around 82% of them seen only once. Sequencing was performed on peripheral blood, taken after recovery from COVID-19. The receptors derive from a human donor who had recovered from COVID-19. The CDR3 runs from the conserved cysteine through the conserved F or W. The D gene is left open where the match is weak. The size field is filled for only some rows; it gives once, few, many or a size class.

v_gene	len	d_gene	abundance	j_gene	CDR3aa	CDR3nt
TRBV5-4	13	.	.	TRBJ2-5	CASSSQDQETQYF	TGTGCCAGCAGCTCACAGGACCAAGAGACCCAGTACTTC
TRBV19	16	.	few	TRBJ1-5	CASSIVIPFGNQPQHF	TGTGCCAGTAGTATCGTAATTCCTTTTGGCAATCAGCCCCAGCATTTT
TRBV2	15	TRBD1	.	TRBJ1-6	CASSAQGTGGSPLHF	TGTGCCAGCAGTGCCCAAGGGACAGGGGGCTCACCCCTCCACTTT
TRBV7-3	15	TRBD1	.	TRBJ2-2	CASKPTGTNTGELFF	TGTGCCAGCAAGCCGACAGGGACGAACACCGGGGAGCTGTTTTTT
TRBV28	14	TRBD1	once	TRBJ2-7	CASSYSGQGGEQYF	TGTGCCAGCAGTTATTCAGGACAGGGAGGCGAGCAGTACTTC
TRBV6-2/TRBV6-3	15	TRBD1	.	TRBJ1-1	CASSLFGQGLNEAFF	TGTGCCAGCAGTCTGTTTGGACAGGGTTTAAATGAAGCTTTCTTT
TRBV18	16	.	.	TRBJ1-3	CASSPRGWDSGNTIYF	TGTGCCAGCTCACCAAGAGGGTGGGACTCTGGAAACACCATATATTTT
TRBV4-1	15	.	.	TRBJ1-1	CASNEGFTQNTEAFF	TGCGCCAGCAACGAGGGTTTCACTCAGAACACTGAAGCTTTCTTT
TRBV6-6	15	.	.	TRBJ1-6	CASSYSREGGLPLHF	TGTGCCAGCAGTTACTCGAGAGAGGGTGGTTTGCCCCTCCACTTT
TRBV7-3	13	.	.	TRBJ2-7	CASSLSPDGEQYF	TGTGCCAGCAGCTTATCCCCGGATGGCGAGCAGTACTTC
TRBV4-3	14	.	.	TRBJ2-3	CASSQVSETDTQYF	TGCGCCAGCAGCCAAGTGTCCGAGACAGATACGCAGTATTTT
TRBV5-1	15	.	.	TRBJ1-2	CASSVHPGHLNGYTF	TGCGCCAGCAGCGTGCACCCGGGACATCTGAATGGCTACACCTTC
TRBV15	14	TRBD1	.	TRBJ2-7	CATRPTGGPGEQYF	TGTGCCACCAGACCTACAGGGGGCCCAGGGGAGCAGTACTTC
TRBV24-1	12	.	few	TRBJ1-2	CATSDANYGYTF	TGTGCCACCAGTGATGCTAACTATGGCTACACCTTC
TRBV2	17	.	.	TRBJ2-3	CASPRGETYLSTDTQYF	TGTGCCAGCCCGCGAGGAGAAACCTATCTTTCCACAGATACGCAGTATTTT
TRBV6-5	15	TRBD1	.	TRBJ1-6	CASSYSGTANSPLHF	TGTGCCAGCAGTTACTCAGGGACAGCCAATTCACCCCTCCACTTT
TRBV19	15	.	.	TRBJ2-7	CASSEQGESFYEQYF	TGTGCCAGTAGTGAACAGGGTGAGTCCTTCTACGAGCAGTACTTC
TRBV7-2	16	TRBD1	.	TRBJ1-2	CASSSLTGRNNYGYTF	TGTGCCAGCAGCTCCCTGACAGGGCGAAATAACTATGGCTACACCTTC
TRBV12-5	11	.	.	TRBJ1-1	CASGLAWEAFF	TGTGCTAGTGGTTTGGCCTGGGAAGCTTTCTTT
TRBV29-1	13	TRBD1	.	TRBJ2-7	CSYTGGRSYEQYF	TGCAGCTACACAGGGGGGCGGTCCTACGAGCAGTACTTC
TRBV9	15	.	.	TRBJ2-2	CASSVYTSNTGELFF	TGTGCCAGCAGCGTATACACCTCGAACACCGGGGAGCTGTTTTTT
TRBV5-1	11	.	.	TRBJ2-7	CASKGEYEQYF	TGCGCCAGCAAGGGCGAATACGAGCAGTACTTC
TRBV5-5	13	.	few	TRBJ2-7	CASSRRQGNEQYF	TGTGCCAGCAGCAGAAGGCAGGGGAATGAGCAGTACTTC
TRBV12-3/TRBV12-4	12	.	.	TRBJ2-7	CASSSDSYEQYF	TGTGCCAGCAGTTCCGATAGCTACGAGCAGTACTTC
TRBV14	16	.	.	TRBJ2-2	CASSQGRYANTGELFF	TGTGCCAGCAGCCAAGGCCGGTACGCGAACACCGGGGAGCTGTTTTTT
TRBV11-2	13	.	few	TRBJ2-5	CASSLARVETQYF	TGTGCCAGCAGCTTAGCTAGGGTAGAGACCCAGTACTTC
TRBV12-3/TRBV12-4	13	TRBD1	.	TRBJ1-5	CASRRGRGQPQHF	TGTGCCAGCAGGAGGGGGCGGGGGCAGCCCCAGCATTTT
TRBV19	14	.	many	TRBJ2-1	CASSLTSPYNEQFF	TGTGCCAGTAGTTTGACTAGTCCCTACAATGAGCAGTTCTTC
TRBV14	15	TRBD1	.	TRBJ1-1	CASSDPRQGNTEAFF	TGTGCCAGCAGTGACCCGAGACAGGGGAACACTGAAGCTTTCTTT
TRBV14	14	.	.	TRBJ1-2	CASSLPGKSYGYTF	TGTGCCAGCAGCCTGCCAGGGAAGAGCTATGGCTACACCTTC
TRBV19	13	.	.	TRBJ1-4	CASSLAPDENLFF	TGTGCCAGTAGTCTAGCCCCGGATGAAAACCTGTTTTTT
TRBV7-2	13	.	.	TRBJ2-7	CASSLEPKEEQYF	TGTGCCAGCAGCTTAGAACCTAAGGAGGAGCAGTACTTC
TRBV3-1/TRBV3-2	14	.	.	TRBJ2-3	CASSQVNSGDTQYF	TGTGCCAGCAGCCAAGTTAATTCGGGGGATACGCAGTATTTT
TRBV5-1	15	TRBD1	.	TRBJ2-3	CASSVGTDPTDTQYF	TGCGCCAGCAGCGTCGGGACAGACCCCACAGATACGCAGTATTTT
TRBV30	14	.	.	TRBJ1-5	CAWNIGGNGQPQHF	TGTGCCTGGAATATAGGGGGGAATGGTCAGCCCCAGCATTTT
TRBV7-9	13	TRBD2	once	TRBJ2-7	CASSLWGGYEQYF	TGTGCCAGCAGCTTATGGGGGGGCTACGAGCAGTACTTC
TRBV5-5	14	.	.	TRBJ2-7	CASSPGTRTGEQYF	TGTGCCAGCAGCCCCGGGACTCGAACTGGCGAGCAGTACTTC
TRBV6-5	14	TRBD1	.	TRBJ2-3	CASSAGTGIDTQYF	TGTGCCAGCAGCGCCGGGACAGGGATAGATACGCAGTATTTT
TRBV7-3	16	.	.	TRBJ2-2	CASSPRQILNTGELFF	TGTGCCAGCAGCCCCCGACAGATCCTGAACACCGGGGAGCTGTTTTTT
TRBV2	16	.	.	TRBJ2-3	CASSDSPGTPRDTQYF	TGTGCCAGCAGTGACAGCCCTGGGACTCCACGAGATACGCAGTATTTT
TRBV2	14	TRBD1	few	TRBJ1-1	CASTTGVSNTEAFF	TGTGCCAGCACCACAGGGGTTTCGAACACTGAAGCTTTCTTT
TRBV3-1/TRBV3-2	13	.	few	TRBJ1-2	CASSQDLGSTYTF	TGTGCCAGCAGCCAAGATCTAGGCAGTACCTACACCTTC
TRBV9	17	TRBD1	.	TRBJ2-2	CASSAYGQGAGSGELFF	TGTGCCAGCAGCGCCTACGGACAGGGGGCGGGGAGCGGGGAGCTGTTTTTT
TRBV11-3	15	.	.	TRBJ2-1	CASSPEGDAYNEQFF	TGTGCCAGCAGCCCAGAAGGGGACGCCTACAATGAGCAGTTCTTC
TRBV4-3	15	.	.	TRBJ2-1	CASSAAGGSYNEQFF	TGCGCCAGCAGCGCGGCAGGGGGGTCCTACAATGAGCAGTTCTTC
TRBV2	16	.	.	TRBJ1-5	CASSYPTADSNQPQHF	TGTGCCAGCAGCTACCCGACAGCCGATAGCAATCAGCCCCAGCATTTT
TRBV19	12	TRBD1	.	TRBJ2-1	CASSKYRGLQFF	TGTGCCAGTAGTAAATACAGGGGGCTGCAGTTCTTC
TRBV5-5	13	.	few	TRBJ2-7	CASSRHRINEQYF	TGTGCCAGCAGCCGCCATAGGATCAACGAGCAGTACTTC
TRBV2	13	.	.	TRBJ2-3	CASSDREKDTQYF	TGTGCCAGCAGTGACCGGGAGAAAGATACGCAGTATTTT
TRBV7-2	17	TRBD1	.	TRBJ1-6	CASSLAGRQGGNSPLHF	TGTGCCAGCAGCTTAGCCGGTAGACAGGGCGGGAATTCACCCCTCCACTTT
TRBV7-2	14	.	.	TRBJ2-5	CASSLMLGQETQYF	TGTGCCAGCAGCTTAATGTTAGGACAAGAGACCCAGTACTTC
TRBV7-2	13	.	.	TRBJ1-1	CASSLTRGAEAFF	TGTGCCAGCAGCTTAACACGGGGGGCTGAAGCTTTCTTT
TRBV2	15	TRBD2	once	TRBJ2-5	CASSKGGGVQETQYF	TGTGCCAGCAGCAAAGGCGGGGGGGTCCAAGAGACCCAGTACTTC